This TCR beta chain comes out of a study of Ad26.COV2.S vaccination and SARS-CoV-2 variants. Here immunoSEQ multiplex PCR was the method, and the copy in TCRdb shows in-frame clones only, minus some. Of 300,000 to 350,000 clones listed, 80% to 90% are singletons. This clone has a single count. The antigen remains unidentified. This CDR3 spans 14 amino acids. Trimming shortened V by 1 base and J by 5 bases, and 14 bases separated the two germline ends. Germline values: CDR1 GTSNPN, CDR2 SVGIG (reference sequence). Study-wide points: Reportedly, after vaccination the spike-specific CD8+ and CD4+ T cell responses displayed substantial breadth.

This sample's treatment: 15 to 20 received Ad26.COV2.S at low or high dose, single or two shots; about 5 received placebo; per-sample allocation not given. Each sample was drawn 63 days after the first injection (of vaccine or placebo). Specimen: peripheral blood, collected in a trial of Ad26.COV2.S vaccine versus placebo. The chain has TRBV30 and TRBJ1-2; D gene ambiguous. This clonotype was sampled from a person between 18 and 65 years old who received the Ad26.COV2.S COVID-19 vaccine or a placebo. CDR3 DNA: TGTGCCTGGAGTGGGCAGGAATCGGCTTATGGCTACACCTTC. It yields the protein CAWSGQESAYGYTF.